This T cell receptor (beta chain) is drawn from a study of T cell responses to AZD1222 COVID-19 vaccine. Germline loops: CDR1 SNHLY, CDR2 FYNNEI. CDR3 length equals 15 residues. Trimming cost V 7 bases and J 2 bases, with 15 bases left between them. Repertoires were generated with immunoSEQ multiplex PCR, while TCRdb's copy carries only in-frame clones and drops some. The sample includes 100,000 or so clones, around 90% seen only once; the top ten take around 1.7%. For this clone: Its specificity is unknown.

Study findings and constraints: Regions 160-218 and 743-854 held dominance among vaccine-associated CD4 TCRs, which spanned spike. Reports indicate that nearly half of spike-specific TCRs are directed at unmutated variant regions. Spike-specific TCR breadth and depth grew following two AZD1222 doses. Only after the peak T cell response were repertoires sampled.

The material was peripheral blood, obtained on day 0 of AZD1222 vaccination. The clonotype originates from an adult in good health. The chain recombines TRBV2 with TRBJ1-3; D is ambiguous. The CDR3, as DNA: TGTGCCAGCACCGCCGACTCCGGGGCTGGAAACACCATATATTTT. Protein product: CASTADSGAGNTIYF.